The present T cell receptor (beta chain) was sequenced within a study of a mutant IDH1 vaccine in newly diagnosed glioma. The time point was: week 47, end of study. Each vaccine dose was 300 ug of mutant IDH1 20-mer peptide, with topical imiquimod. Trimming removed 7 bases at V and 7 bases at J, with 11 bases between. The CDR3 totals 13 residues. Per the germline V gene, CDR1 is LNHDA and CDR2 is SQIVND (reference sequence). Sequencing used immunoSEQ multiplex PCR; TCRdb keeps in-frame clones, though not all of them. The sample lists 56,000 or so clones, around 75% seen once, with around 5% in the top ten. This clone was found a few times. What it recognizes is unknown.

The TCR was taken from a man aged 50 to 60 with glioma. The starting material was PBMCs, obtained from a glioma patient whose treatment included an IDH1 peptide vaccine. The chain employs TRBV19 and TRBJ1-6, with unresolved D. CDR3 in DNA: TGTGCCAGTATGGCAGGTCTCAATTCACCCCTCCACTTT. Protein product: CASMAGLNSPLHF.